This record looks at one TCR beta chain sequence and its context. The antigen is undetermined. V lost 4 bases and J lost 10, with 14 bases in between. Per germline, CDR1 PRHDT and CDR2 FYEKMQ (reference sequence). The length of the CDR3 is 14 residues. Two or more post-ART PBMC samples, plus at least one pre-ART sample, were available for each donor. This sample is part of a study of long-term antiretroviral therapy in people with HIV. Study overall: The earliest samples predate the 2015 immediate-ART recommendation by about a decade. Study results and caveats: HIV repertoires covered narrower CDR3 length ranges than controls did. Clonotypes expanded prior to ART showed repertoire dominance at all sampled time points.

The assay, immunoSEQ v3.0, was run at survey level. The assay was immunoSEQ multiplex PCR, and TCRdb's table has in-frame clones only and misses some. Of about 30,000 clones detected, approximately 78% appear once; the ten largest clones hold roughly 8.8%. The clonotype comes from a man between 18 and 35 years old with HIV. This chain uses TRBV13 with TRBJ1-6; tentative D call: TRBD1 (5 bases). The sample was unsorted PBMCs, taken 1.5 years before starting antiretroviral therapy. CDR3 sequence reads: CASSSASRESPLHF. The CDR3 nucleotides are TGTGCCAGCAGCTCTGCCTCCAGGGAGTCACCCCTCCACTTT.